One sample yielded the 22 T cell receptor beta chains listed below, sequenced in a study of cytomegalovirus exposure and HLA in healthy donors. With 60 Vbeta and 13 Jbeta primers, the PCR was carried out. The data were produced by immunoSEQ multiplex PCR, yet TCRdb's version contains in-frame clones alone and is incomplete. The sample holds 65,000 to 85,000 clones, roughly 79% seen once. Material: PBMCs. These receptors were taken from a woman between 40 and 50 years old in good health and CMV-seropositive.

The V call is TRBV2, the J call TRBJ1-1; D is possibly TRBD1 (5 bases). CDR1 SNHLY and CDR2 FYNNEI come from the germline V gene. The germline V and J ends were trimmed by 4 bases and 9 bases, with 12 bases remaining between them. This CDR3 is built from 12 residues. CDR3 amino acids: CASSVSGVKAFF. The CDR3 nucleotides read TGTGCCAGCAGTGTATCGGGGGTTAAAGCTTTCTTT.

This clone was observed once. The rearrangement links TRBV2 to TRBJ1-4, with TRBD1 as a possible D gene (6 bases). Germline CDR1 reads SNHLY; CDR2 reads FYNNEI. CDR3 length: 15 residues. Deletions cut 6 bases from V and 7 bases from J, with 18 bases between. In DNA, the CDR3 is TGTGCCAGCAGGGACACAGGGTTCCCTAGTGAAAAACTGTTTTTT. Translated: CASRDTGFPSEKLFF.

V is TRBV29-1 and J is TRBJ1-2; TRBD1 agrees at 8 bases. The CDR3 spans 13 residues. With V trimmed by 4 bases and J by 4 bases, 5 bases remained unmatched. Looked up from germline, CDR1 is SQVTM and CDR2 is ANQGSEA. The CDR3 region has the DNA TGCAGCGTTGCTCCCGGGACAGGCTATGGCTACACCTTC. Its protein is CSVAPGTGYGYTF.

The V call is TRBV6-5, the J call TRBJ1-6, with D possibly matching TRBD1 (6 bases). V lost 8 bases and J lost 6, with 17 bases in between. From germline, CDR1 is MNHEY and CDR2 SVGAGI. The CDR3 runs to 15 residues. The CDR3 region has the DNA TGTGCCAGCCGTCCGGAAGCAGGGGTTAATTCACCCCTCCACTTT. It encodes CASRPEAGVNSPLHF.

This sequence joins TRBV13 and TRBJ2-7, with 9 bases fitting TRBD2. Losses at the gene ends were 5 bases for V and 5 bases for J; bases not matched to a gene: 7. This CDR3 is built from 14 residues. CDR1 and CDR2 (germline): PRHDT, FYEKMQ (reference sequence). The CDR3 protein is CASSGTSLSNEQYF. In DNA form, the CDR3 reads TGTGCCAGCAGCGGGACTAGCCTCTCGAACGAGCAGTACTTC.

This chain joins TRBV18 and TRBJ2-5; perhaps TRBD2 as D (6 bases). The CDR3 spans 15 residues. The germline CDR1 and CDR2 sequences are KGHSH and LQKENI. V shed 4 bases and J shed 5 bases, with 17 bases lying between them. CDR3 in amino acids: CASSRSTGASETQYF. DNA of the CDR3: TGTGCCAGCTCACGGTCAACGGGAGCTAGCGAGACCCAGTACTTC.

V and J are TRBV27 and TRBJ2-1; possible D gene TRBD2, 6 bases. Trimming stripped 7 bases from V and 5 bases from J, with 12 bases between. The CDR3 is made up of 13 amino acids. In germline, CDR1 is MNHEY, CDR2 SMNVEV (reference sequence). CDR3 sequence (DNA): TGTGCCAGCAAGAGGACTAACAACAATGAGCAGTTCTTC. As protein: CASKRTNNNEQFF.

This chain links TRBV6-5 with TRBJ2-7, with D tentatively TRBD2 (6 bases). The CDR3 runs to 14 residues. Deletions cut 2 bases from V and 3 bases from J, with 11 bases between. CDR1 and CDR2 from the germline V gene are MNHEY and SVGAGI. CDR3 DNA: TGTGCCAGCAGTTACGCGGGGAACCTCTACGAGCAGTACTTC. Translating gives CASSYAGNLYEQYF.

The chain is built from TRBV5-1 and TRBJ1-1; 8 nucleotides match TRBD1. The CDR3 totals 13 residues. The germline CDR1 and CDR2 sequences are SGHRS and YFSETQ. Trimming cost V 1 base and J 10 bases; bases outside gene matches: 6. The CDR3: CASSLIDRGAAFF. CDR3 bases: TGCGCCAGCAGCTTGATCGACAGGGGAGCAGCTTTCTTT. The whole variable domain, remainder taken from reference TRBV5-1 and TRBJ1-1, is KAGVTQTPRYLIKTRGQQVTLSCSPISGHRSVSWYQQTPGQGLQFLFEYFSETQRNKGNFPGRFSGRQFSNSRSEMNVSTLELGDSALYLCASSLIDRGAAFFGQGTRLTVV.

This clone is a singleton in its sample. The rearrangement links TRBV5-6 to TRBJ2-7, with TRBD2 identical over 9 bases. CDR3 length: 17 amino acids. Germline lookup yields CDR1 SGHDT and CDR2 YYEEEE. Germline trimming cut 5 bases from V and 6 bases from J; bases unmatched to any gene: 18. CDR3 nucleotide sequence: TGTGCCAGCAGTGGGAGCGGGAGGCGTACTCATGGGGGCGAGCAGTACTTC. Protein sequence: CASSGSGRRTHGGEQYF.

This chain connects TRBV5-6 to TRBJ2-1, with TRBD2 as a possible D gene (6 bases). The germline CDR1 and CDR2 sequences are SGHDT and YYEEEE. Deletions cut 1 base from V and 2 bases from J, with 13 bases between. CDR3 length: 16 residues. The CDR3 DNA sequence: TGTGCCAGCAGCTTGTATGCCGGGAGTACCTACAATGAGCAGTTCTTC. Translated: CASSLYAGSTYNEQFF.

The chain uses TRBV10-3 and TRBJ2-7; a possible D gene is TRBD1 (5 bases). The germline V and J ends were trimmed by 0 bases and 2 bases, with 11 bases remaining between them. CDR3 length: 15 residues. CDR1 and CDR2 from the germline V gene are ENHRY and SYGVKD. CDR3 nucleotide sequence: TGTGCCATCAGTGAGTCGACGGCAGGGACCTACGAGCAGTACTTC. Protein sequence: CAISESTAGTYEQYF.

The chain couples TRBV18 to TRBJ2-1; TRBD1 matches at 9 bases. V was clipped by 2 bases and J by 9 bases; unmatched bases: 5. The CDR3 is made up of 14 amino acids. Germline CDR1 KGHSH, CDR2 LQKENI. This CDR3 reads CASSPTTGGAEQFF. The CDR3 DNA sequence: TGTGCCAGCTCACCAACTACAGGGGGCGCTGAGCAGTTCTTC.

The chain recombines TRBV25-1 with TRBJ1-2; no clear D gene. Trimming left V 2 bases short and J 7 bases short, with 11 bases between. The CDR3 extends over 13 amino acids. Germline CDR1 is MGHDK and CDR2 is SYGVNS. This CDR3 reads CASSEDIMGGYTF. In nucleotides, the CDR3 is TGTGCCAGCAGTGAAGACATTATGGGTGGCTACACCTTC.

V is TRBV5-1 and J is TRBJ2-7; the D gene is possibly TRBD1 (5 bases). Between the trimmed V and J ends, which lost 3 bases and 3 bases, there was a span of 16 bases. CDR1 and CDR2 (germline): SGHRS, YFSETQ. The CDR3 spans 15 residues. The CDR3 protein is CASSYESIGVYEQYF. In DNA, the CDR3 is TGCGCCAGCAGCTACGAGTCCATAGGGGTCTACGAGCAGTACTTC.

J is TRBJ1-5 and V is TRBV28; TRBD1 might be the D (5 bases). The length of the CDR3 is 15 residues. Trimming pared 5 bases from V and 0 bases from J, leaving 11 bases between. Germline loops: CDR1 MDHEN, CDR2 SYDVKM. This CDR3 is CASSLKGFSNQPQHF. Written as DNA, the CDR3 is TGTGCCAGCAGTCTTAAGGGGTTTAGCAATCAGCCCCAGCATTTT.

This chain joins TRBV7-6 and TRBJ2-7, with 7 bases fitting TRBD1. The CDR3 covers 13 residues. Per germline, CDR1 SGHVS and CDR2 FNYEAQ. V shed 5 bases and J 6 bases; nucleotides not matched to a gene: 7. CDR3 protein: CASSATGRGEQYF. DNA for the CDR3: TGTGCCAGCAGCGCGACAGGGCGCGGCGAGCAGTACTTC.

This sequence joins TRBV27 and TRBJ1-5; D gene unclear. The CDR3 spans 13 residues. Germline V gives CDR1 MNHEY, CDR2 SMNVEV (reference sequence). V was trimmed by 3 bases and J by 4 bases, leaving 7 bases between them. Here the CDR3 DNA reads TGTGCCAGCAGTTTCGGAGTAAATCAGCCCCAGCATTTT. Its translation is CASSFGVNQPQHF.

The chain couples TRBV19 to TRBJ2-7; D is possibly TRBD2 (5 bases). Germline V lookup: CDR1 LNHDA, CDR2 SQIVND (reference sequence). This CDR3 has 14 residues. V lost 5 bases to trimming and J lost 2 bases, with 13 bases between them. Written as DNA, the CDR3 is TGTGCCAGTAGTGAAACCCGGGGAGCCTACGAGCAGTACTTC. Amino acids: CASSETRGAYEQYF.

This clone turned up a few times. The chain has TRBV4-2 and TRBJ2-2; 7 positions agree with TRBD1. Germline V CDR1 and CDR2: LGHNA, YNFKEQ. The CDR3 has 14 residues. V was clipped by 1 base and J by 4 bases; unmatched bases: 0. CDR3 residues: CASSQGQGTGELFF. CDR3 nucleotides: TGTGCCAGCAGCCAAGGACAGGGCACCGGGGAGCTGTTTTTT.

The V call is TRBV6-1, the J call TRBJ2-2; 15 bases agree with TRBD2. This CDR3 spans 17 amino acids. Trimming removed 4 bases from V and 7 bases from J; junction bases left unmatched: 7. Germline CDR1 and CDR2: MNHNS and SASEGT. CDR3 region: CASSVGTSGRKGGELFF. Written as DNA, the CDR3 is TGTGCCAGCAGTGTAGGGACTAGCGGGAGGAAGGGCGGGGAGCTGTTTTTT.

This sequence joins TRBV25-1 and TRBJ2-7; D remains unclear. Trimming pared 2 bases from V and 0 bases from J, leaving 11 bases between. There are 15 residues in the CDR3. Germline loops: CDR1 MGHDK, CDR2 SYGVNS. The CDR3 sequence: CASSEVGAISYEQYF. In DNA, the CDR3 is TGTGCCAGCAGTGAAGTAGGAGCCATCTCCTACGAGCAGTACTTC.